This T cell receptor beta chain was sequenced in a study of blood T cells in healthy people across ages. The CDR3 is 12 residues long. Trimming took 4 bases from V and 10 from J, leaving 12 bases between them. Germline V CDR1 and CDR2: SGHAT, FQNNGV. Through a sample-barcoded 5' primer and a J-beta primer mix, a second PCR was run for roughly 6 to 12 cycles. Using its own MiXCR run on the 5' RACE reads, TCRdb lists one record per CDR3 protein. The table lists some 1.7 million distinct CDR3 sequences, 25% to 30% of them singletons. The sequence derives from a woman in her 30s in good health. V and J are TRBV11-2 and TRBJ2-3; a weak D match, TRBD2 (6 bases). Sequencing input: blood. This CDR3 reads CASSWGLIAQYF. The DNA for the CDR3 is TGTGCCAGCAGCTGGGGACTTATTGCGCAGTATTTT.